This T cell receptor beta chain was recorded in a study of T cell responses to AZD1222 COVID-19 vaccine. Across the whole study: Pooled samples include second doses given at about 4 or 12 weeks. General observations from the study: Baseline serology detected seropositivity in only five or six AZD1222 recipients. Nearly half of spike-specific TCRs reportedly target variant regions that are unmutated in the B.1.351 and B.1.1.7 variants.

Sequencing was performed with immunoSEQ multiplex PCR; in TCRdb, only in-frame clones are kept and a portion is missing. The sample carries 75,000 to 100,000 clones, 88% recorded once. To note about this clone: Its antigen is unidentified.

The sample consisted of peripheral blood, taken on day 0 of AZD1222 vaccination. This TCR derives from an adult in good health.

The CDR3 protein is CASSEGTSGLAKNIQYF. The CDR3 nucleotides read TGTGCCAGCAGTGAGGGGACTAGCGGATTAGCCAAAAACATTCAGTACTTC. The rearrangement links TRBV25-1 to TRBJ2-4, with 11 positions matching TRBD2. Trimming cost V 3 bases and J 0 bases; bases outside gene matches: 4. Germline CDR1 reads MGHDK; CDR2 reads SYGVNS. There are 17 residues in the CDR3.